Listed here are 3 T cell receptor beta chains from one sample, sequenced in a study of human versus mouse CDR3 diversity and MHC coevolution. Sequenced by immunoSEQ multiplex PCR; TCRdb stores in-frame clones only, minus some. The sample carries over 60,000 clones, under 95% recorded once. Input material: naive CD4+ T cells from blood. Subset given: CD45RO-negative CD62L-positive naive CD4 T cells. These receptors were taken from a person between 25 and 70 years old in good health.

The genes are TRBV6-5 and TRBJ2-7; 10 nucleotides agree with TRBD1. The ends lost 6 bases at V and 6 bases at J; junction bases unmatched: 2. The germline CDR1 and CDR2 sequences are MNHEY and SVGAGI. CDR3 length: 12 residues. The CDR3 sequence is CASSRTGGEQYF. CDR3 bases: TGTGCCAGCAGCCGGACAGGGGGCGAGCAGTACTTC.

The rearrangement uses TRBV23-1 and TRBJ2-7; a weak D match, TRBD2 (6 bases). TRBV23-1 is marked as an open reading frame, function uncertain. The CDR3 extends over 16 amino acids. With 7 bases removed from V and 3 bases from J, the gap between germline ends came to 22 bases. DNA for the CDR3: TGCGCCAGCAATACCGACGGGCGGGGCGTTCACTACGAGCAGTACTTC. It codes for CASNTDGRGVHYEQYF.

This clone has only one observation. V and J are TRBV5-5 and TRBJ2-1, with a weak D call TRBD2 (6 bases). The CDR3 consists of 14 residues. Germline V CDR1 and CDR2: SGHKS, YYEKEE (reference sequence). Trimming pared 4 bases from V and 6 bases from J, leaving 14 bases between. The chain's CDR3 is CASSPPSGFNEQFF. CDR3 DNA: TGTGCCAGCAGCCCTCCCAGCGGGTTCAATGAGCAGTTCTTC.